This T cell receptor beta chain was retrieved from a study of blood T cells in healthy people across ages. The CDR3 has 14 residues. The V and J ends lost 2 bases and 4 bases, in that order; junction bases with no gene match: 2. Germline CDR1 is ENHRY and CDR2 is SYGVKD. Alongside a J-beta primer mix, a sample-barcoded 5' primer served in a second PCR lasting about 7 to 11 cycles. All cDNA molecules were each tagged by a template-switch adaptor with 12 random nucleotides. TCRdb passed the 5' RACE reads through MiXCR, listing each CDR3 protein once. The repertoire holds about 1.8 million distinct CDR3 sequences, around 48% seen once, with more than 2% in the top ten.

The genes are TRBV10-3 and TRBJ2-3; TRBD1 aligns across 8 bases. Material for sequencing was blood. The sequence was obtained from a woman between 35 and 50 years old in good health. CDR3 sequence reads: CAISEGQGADTQYF. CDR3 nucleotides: TGTGCCATCAGTGAGGGACAGGGAGCAGATACGCAGTATTTT.